The 8 T cell receptor beta chains reported below all come from one sample, sequenced in a study of T cell responses to AZD1222 COVID-19 vaccine. The repertoire was sequenced with immunoSEQ multiplex PCR; TCRdb's copy has only in-frame clones and lacks some. This repertoire shows fewer than 120,000 clones, approximately 90% found once; its top ten account for over 6.5%. Sequencing was performed on peripheral blood, taken on day 0 of AZD1222 vaccination. Receptor source: an adult in good health.

V is TRBV5-5 and J is TRBJ2-4, with 7 bases fitting TRBD2. V lost 3 bases, J lost 0 bases, and 6 bases stayed unmatched. The CDR3 has 16 residues. Germline values: CDR1 SGHKS, CDR2 YYEKEE (reference sequence). The CDR3 DNA reads as TGTGCCAGCAGCTCGCCGACTAGCTTAGCCAAAAACATTCAGTACTTC. This translates into CASSSPTSLAKNIQYF.

The chain uses TRBV5-1 and TRBJ1-2, with TRBD1 matching 7 bases. Trimming cost V 6 bases and J 5 bases; bases outside gene matches: 7. CDR3 size: 13 residues. Germline values: CDR1 SGHRS, CDR2 YFSETQ. The chain's CDR3 is CASKPAGGYGYTF. The CDR3 region has the DNA TGCGCCAGCAAGCCGGCAGGGGGGTATGGCTACACCTTC.

The chain uses TRBV6-1 and TRBJ2-7, with D possibly TRBD1 on 6 matching bases. The length of the CDR3 is 16 residues. Germline V CDR1 and CDR2: MNHNS, SASEGT. Deletions cut 2 bases from V and 2 bases from J, with 16 bases between. The CDR3 loop is CASSEKLTGTPYEQYF. The CDR3 DNA reads TGTGCCAGCAGTGAAAAGCTGACAGGAACCCCCTACGAGCAGTACTTC.

This rearrangement joins TRBV19 to TRBJ2-4, with 8 bases fitting TRBD1. The CDR3 length is 13 residues. From germline, CDR1 is LNHDA and CDR2 SQIVND (reference sequence). The J segment lost 11 bases and the V segment lost 1 base, leaving 4 bases of the junction unmatched. Here the CDR3 reads CASSIVPGGVQYF. CDR3 DNA sequence: TGTGCCAGTAGTATAGTTCCAGGGGGCGTTCAGTACTTC.

This clone is a singleton in its sample. This chain uses TRBV5-4 with TRBJ1-2; tentative D call: TRBD1 (6 bases). The CDR3 sequence is 14 residues long. V dropped 8 bases and J dropped 2 bases, with 16 bases sitting between them. Germline V CDR1 and CDR2: SGHNT, YYREEE (reference sequence). CDR3 in amino acids: CASTDRRGNYGYTF. The CDR3 nucleotides are TGTGCCAGTACTGACAGGAGGGGAAACTATGGCTACACCTTC.

V usage is TRBV6-1 and J usage is TRBJ2-7; D uncertain. From germline, CDR1 is MNHNS and CDR2 SASEGT. V lost 1 base, J lost 5 bases, and 18 bases lay in between. The CDR3 has 16 amino acids. CDR3 in DNA: TGTGCCAGCAGTGAAGGCCTACGGCCCTCTTGGAACGAGCAGTACTTC. Translated: CASSEGLRPSWNEQYF.

The chain employs TRBV6-5 and TRBJ1-1; perhaps TRBD1 as D (5 bases). The ends were cut back, 7 bases at V and 4 bases at J, with 13 bases in the middle. The V gene's germline CDR1 is MNHEY and CDR2 SVGAGI. The CDR3 totals 13 residues. DNA of the CDR3: TGTGCCAGCAACCTTGGGGGGACCACTGAAGCTTTCTTT. Protein sequence: CASNLGGTTEAFF.

As for this clone: The same CDR3 is also encoded by other DNA sequences in this sample. The chain employs TRBV3-1 (or the pseudogene TRBV3-2) and TRBJ1-2, with D unresolved. The CDR3 has 11 residues. V was trimmed by 3 bases and J by 8 bases, leaving 7 bases between them. Per the germline V gene, CDR1 is LGHDT and CDR2 is YNNKEL (reference sequence). DNA for the CDR3: TGTGCCAGCAGCCAGGGTAGGGGCTACACCTTC. This codes for CASSQGRGYTF.